The text below deals with one TCR beta chain. This CDR3 region has 15 residues. V dropped 3 bases and J dropped 5; count of bases not matched to a gene: 6. Germline assignment: CDR1 KGHSH and CDR2 LQKENI. These data originate in a study of T-cell reconstitution after alpha-beta-depleted transplantation in children. Using unique molecular identifiers, the investigators prepared the TCRbeta library. MiXCR was run by TCRdb on the PCR reads, yielding one entry per CDR3 protein. Counted here are roughly 350,000 distinct CDR3 sequences, 10% occurring once; the ten biggest clones make up 2% to 2.5%. The chain has TRBV18 and TRBJ2-7, with 11 bases aligning to TRBD1. The sequence was collected from a human donor who donated a stem cell graft to a child with acute lymphoblastic leukemia. Specimen: PBMCs from the stem cell graft donor, collected from the stem cell graft. Here the CDR3 DNA reads TGTGCCAGCTCACCGCGGACAGGGGGCGACCACGAGCAGTACTTC. This codes for CASSPRTGGDHEQYF.